This T cell receptor (beta chain) came from a study of identical twins. Regarding the study as a whole: For monozygotic twins, models underestimated out-of-frame TCR alpha sharing.

Germline loops: CDR1 DFQATT, CDR2 SNEGSKA (reference sequence). This CDR3 comprises 14 residues. The trim removed 4 bases at V and 2 bases at J, leaving 4 bases unmatched. With regard to this clonotype: Its antigen is not known.

TCRdb used MiXCR to reprocess the 5' RACE reads, holding one entry per CDR3 protein. The sample records hundreds of thousands of distinct CDR3 sequences, roughly 7% being singletons. The data were also submitted as part of a second study, on yellow fever vaccine responses in identical twins.

The TCR comes from a woman under 30 in good health. The sample comprised memory (CD45RO+) T cells sorted from blood. V is TRBV20-1 and J is TRBJ2-5; 10 bases are a match to TRBD2. CDR3 in amino acids: CSATAGGRQETQYF. For the CDR3, the DNA is TGCAGTGCTACAGCGGGAGGGCGACAAGAGACCCAGTACTTC.